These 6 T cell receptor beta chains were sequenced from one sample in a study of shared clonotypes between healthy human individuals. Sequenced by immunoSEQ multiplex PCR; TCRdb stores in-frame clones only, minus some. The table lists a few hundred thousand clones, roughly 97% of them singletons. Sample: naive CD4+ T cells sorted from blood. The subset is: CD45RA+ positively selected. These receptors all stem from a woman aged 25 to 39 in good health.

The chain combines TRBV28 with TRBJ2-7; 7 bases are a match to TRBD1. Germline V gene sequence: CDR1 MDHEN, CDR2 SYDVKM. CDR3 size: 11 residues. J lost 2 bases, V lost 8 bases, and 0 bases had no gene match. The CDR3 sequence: CASGTAYEQYF. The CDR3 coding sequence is TGTGCCAGCGGGACAGCCTACGAGCAGTACTTC.

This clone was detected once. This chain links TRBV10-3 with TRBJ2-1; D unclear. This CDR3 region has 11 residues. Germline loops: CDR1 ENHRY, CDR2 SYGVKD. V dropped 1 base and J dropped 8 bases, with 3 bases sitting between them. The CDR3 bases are TGTGCCATCAGTGAGTTGGATGAGCAGTTCTTC. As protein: CAISELDEQFF.

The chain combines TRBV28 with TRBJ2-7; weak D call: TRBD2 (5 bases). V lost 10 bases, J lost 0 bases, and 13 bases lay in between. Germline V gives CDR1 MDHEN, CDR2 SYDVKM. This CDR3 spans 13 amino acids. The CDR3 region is CATAGLASYEQYF. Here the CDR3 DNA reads TGTGCCACCGCCGGGCTAGCCTCCTACGAGCAGTACTTC.

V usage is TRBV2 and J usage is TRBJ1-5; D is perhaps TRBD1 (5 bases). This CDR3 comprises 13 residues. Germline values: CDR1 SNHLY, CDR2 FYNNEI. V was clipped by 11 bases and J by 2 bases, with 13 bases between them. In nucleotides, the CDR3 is TGTGCCGGGGCCTACGATGGCAATCAGCCCCAGCATTTT. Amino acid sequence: CAGAYDGNQPQHF.

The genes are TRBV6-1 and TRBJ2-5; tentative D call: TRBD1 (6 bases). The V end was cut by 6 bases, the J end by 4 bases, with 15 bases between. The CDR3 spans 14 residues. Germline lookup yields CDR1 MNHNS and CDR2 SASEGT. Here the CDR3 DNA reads TGTGCCAGCAGCGCCCTCCAGGGGCGAGAGACCCAGTACTTC. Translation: CASSALQGRETQYF.

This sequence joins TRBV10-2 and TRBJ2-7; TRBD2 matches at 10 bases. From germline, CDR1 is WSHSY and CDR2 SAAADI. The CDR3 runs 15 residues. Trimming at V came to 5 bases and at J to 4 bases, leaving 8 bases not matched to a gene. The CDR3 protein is CASSRAGGPTYEQYF. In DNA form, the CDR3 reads TGCGCCAGCAGTCGAGCGGGAGGGCCCACATACGAGCAGTACTTC.